The 31 T cell receptor beta chains listed next were all sequenced from one sample in a study of blood T cell repertoires in COVID-19 (dated by TCRdb to the early 2020s). Library method: the immunoSEQ multiplex PCR assay. TCRdb's version of the immuneACCESS table is confined to in-frame rearrangements and falls short of the full clone set. An unresolved V gene accounts for under half of the shortfall where checked; the remainder is of unknown origin. The sample contains a few hundred thousand clones, 80% to 90% of them found a single time. Of the sample, about 9.4% is held by the ten largest clones. The material sequenced was peripheral blood. The receptor set was obtained from a woman older than 75 with acute or convalescent COVID-19.

The chain carries TRBV11-2 and TRBJ2-7; 8 bases fit TRBD2. V trimming: 6 bases; J trimming: 6 bases; junction bases outside the gene matches: 13. Germline V lookup: CDR1 SGHAT, CDR2 FQNNGV. This CDR3 comprises 15 residues. CDR3 DNA: TGTGCCAGCAGTTACCTATCGGGACTAGAATCCGAGCAGTACTTC. Its translation: CASSYLSGLESEQYF.

In its sample, this clone was seen once. This chain connects TRBV6-5 to TRBJ1-4; perhaps TRBD1 as D (5 bases). The V end was cut by 6 bases, the J end by 5 bases, with 7 bases between. The germline V gene encodes CDR1 MNHEY and CDR2 SVGAGI. The CDR3 is made up of 12 amino acids. In nucleotides, the CDR3 is TGTGCCAGCAGCGACAGAAATGAAAAACTGTTTTTT. Protein sequence: CASSDRNEKLFF.

This clone was counted between two and nine times. The chain has TRBV6-5 and TRBJ2-1; TRBD1 agrees at 8 bases. This CDR3 is built from 13 residues. V trimming: 6 bases; J trimming: 5 bases; junction bases outside the gene matches: 3. Germline loops: CDR1 MNHEY, CDR2 SVGAGI. The CDR3 reads CASSTDRDNEQFF. In DNA form, the CDR3 reads TGTGCCAGCAGCACGGACAGGGACAATGAGCAGTTCTTC.

This clone occurred a few times. The same CDR3 also results from other DNA sequences found in this sample. The chain has TRBV5-1 and TRBJ1-1; 8 nucleotides align to TRBD1. Germline CDR1 and CDR2: SGHRS and YFSETQ. Unmatched junction bases numbered 2, after V lost 0 bases and J lost 4 bases. The CDR3 has 14 amino acids. CDR3 DNA: TGCGCCAGCAGCTTGGGACAGGGGTTCACTGAAGCTTTCTTT. It encodes CASSLGQGFTEAFF.

The V and J genes are TRBV7-8 and TRBJ2-1, with D unclear. Trimming took off 4 bases at V and 5 bases at J, with 9 bases between the two ends. The CDR3 loop spans 13 amino acids. Germline-derived CDR1 and CDR2 are SGHVS and FQNEAQ. The CDR3 sequence is CASSSATNNEQFF. In DNA, the CDR3 is TGTGCCAGCAGCTCAGCTACTAACAATGAGCAGTTCTTC.

The chain employs TRBV7-2 and TRBJ2-7, with 11 bases identical to TRBD1. Germline CDR1 SGHTA, CDR2 FQGNSA. The CDR3 has 15 residues. With 3 bases clipped from V and 4 bases from J, the junction kept 5 bases outside the gene matches. CDR3 amino acids: CASSFSDRGHYEQYF. CDR3 nucleotide sequence: TGTGCCAGCAGCTTTTCGGACAGGGGGCATTACGAGCAGTACTTC.

The chain couples TRBV5-4 to TRBJ2-3; D is perhaps TRBD1 (6 bases). V lost 0 bases and J 0 bases, leaving 20 bases between the germline ends. Germline CDR1 is SGHNT and CDR2 is YYREEE (reference sequence). The CDR3 runs to 19 residues. The CDR3 DNA reads TGTGCCAGCAGCTTGGTACGCTCAAACTGGGGGCCAAGCACAGATACGCAGTATTTT. It is translated as CASSLVRSNWGPSTDTQYF.

In its sample, this clone was seen once. The gene calls are TRBV27 and TRBJ2-1, with TRBD2 identical over 7 bases. Per the germline V gene, CDR1 is MNHEY and CDR2 is SMNVEV (reference sequence). With 2 bases clipped from V and 0 bases from J, the junction kept 4 bases outside the gene matches. The CDR3 runs 16 residues. The CDR3 is CASSLGRGVSYNEQFF. CDR3 DNA sequence: TGTGCCAGCAGTTTAGGTCGGGGGGTCTCCTACAATGAGCAGTTCTTC.

This chain links TRBV19 with TRBJ1-3; D unresolved. V gave up 9 bases and J gave up 2 bases, with 8 bases separating them. CDR3 length equals 12 residues. The germline CDR1 and CDR2 sequences are LNHDA and SQIVND (reference sequence). The CDR3 sequence is CASHSPGNTIYF. The CDR3 DNA sequence: TGTGCCAGCCACAGCCCTGGAAACACCATATATTTT. Using reference TRBV19 and TRBJ1-3 for the parts outside the CDR3, the full variable domain is DGGITQSPKYLFRKEGQNVTLSCEQNLNHDAMYWYRQDPGQGLRLIYYSQIVNDFQKGDIAEGYSVSREKKESFPLTVTSAQKNPTAFYLCASHSPGNTIYFGEGSWLTVV.

The chain combines TRBV10-3 with TRBJ2-7; the D gene is possibly TRBD1 (5 bases). The CDR3 covers 15 residues. With 2 bases removed from V and 2 bases from J, the gap between germline ends came to 13 bases. The V gene's germline CDR1 is ENHRY and CDR2 SYGVKD. The CDR3 DNA reads as TGTGCCATCAGTGAGCCCCCGGTAGGGGCCTACGAGCAGTACTTC. Encoded protein: CAISEPPVGAYEQYF.

The rearrangement links TRBV3-1 (or the pseudogene TRBV3-2) to TRBJ2-7, with 7 bases fitting TRBD2. This CDR3 region has 13 residues. CDR1 and CDR2 (germline): LGHDT, YNNKEL (reference sequence). Losses at the gene ends were 4 bases for V and 3 bases for J; bases not matched to a gene: 3. CDR3: CASSPGTNYEQYF. Here the CDR3 DNA reads TGTGCCAGCAGCCCCGGGACTAACTACGAGCAGTACTTC.

The chain has TRBV14 and TRBJ2-2; 7 bases align to TRBD1. Germline CDR1 and CDR2: SGHDN and FVKESK. V trimming: 3 bases; J trimming: 7 bases; junction bases outside the gene matches: 11. The CDR3 runs 16 residues. CDR3 region: CASSQSKQGTSGELFF. CDR3 DNA: TGTGCCAGCAGCCAGTCGAAACAGGGGACCAGCGGGGAGCTGTTTTTT.

V usage is TRBV30 and J usage is TRBJ2-5, with 9 bases that match TRBD2. CDR3 size: 14 residues. Germline V CDR1 and CDR2: GTSNPN, SVGIG (reference sequence). The junction had 4 bases not matched to a gene; V was cut back by 2 bases and J by 3 bases. The CDR3, as DNA: TGTGCCTGGAGTAGGGCTAGCGGGGAAGAGACCCAGTACTTC. Encoded protein: CAWSRASGEETQYF.

The rearrangement joins TRBV3-1 (or the pseudogene TRBV3-2) to TRBJ2-1, with 9 bases lining up with TRBD2. This CDR3 region has 14 residues. The ends lost 1 base at V and 7 bases at J; junction bases unmatched: 2. Germline V gene lookup returns CDR1 LGHDT and CDR2 YNNKEL (reference sequence). The CDR3 loop is CASSQGSGRNEQFF. CDR3 in DNA: TGTGCCAGCAGCCAAGGTAGCGGGAGAAATGAGCAGTTCTTC.

The chain combines TRBV19 with TRBJ1-1; 7 bases match TRBD1. Looked up from germline, CDR1 is LNHDA and CDR2 is SQIVND (reference sequence). The CDR3 covers 14 residues. The junction had 9 bases not matched to a gene; V was cut back by 5 bases and J by 6 bases. CDR3 sequence reads: CASSPHTGEAEAFF. The CDR3 nucleotides read TGTGCCAGTAGTCCCCATACAGGGGAGGCTGAAGCTTTCTTT.

The V and J genes are TRBV30 and TRBJ2-3; D possibly corresponds to TRBD2 (5 bases). The germline V and J ends were trimmed by 5 bases and 2 bases, with 8 bases remaining between them. CDR1 is GTSNPN and CDR2 is SVGIG in the germline V gene (reference sequence). This CDR3 is built from 12 residues. The CDR3 DNA reads as TGTGCCTGGGGACTGTTCACAGATACGCAGTATTTT. It is translated as CAWGLFTDTQYF.

This clone was seen only a few times. This chain links TRBV5-1 with TRBJ2-3, with 10 bases identical to TRBD1. V trimming: 3 bases; J trimming: 4 bases; junction bases outside the gene matches: 5. Looked up from germline, CDR1 is SGHRS and CDR2 is YFSETQ. The CDR3 runs 15 residues. The DNA for the CDR3 is TGCGCCAGCAGCTATAGACAGGGGGCCCCAGATACGCAGTATTTT. Protein product: CASSYRQGAPDTQYF.

The CDR3 loop reads CASSLRDRGLFEQYF. The DNA of the CDR3 is TGTGCCAGCAGTTTGAGGGACAGGGGGTTATTCGAGCAGTACTTC. The V and J genes are TRBV27 and TRBJ2-7; 11 bases map to TRBD1. With 3 bases clipped from V and 6 bases from J, the junction kept 7 bases outside the gene matches. The CDR3 runs 15 residues. The V gene's germline CDR1 is MNHEY and CDR2 SMNVEV (reference sequence).

The chain carries TRBV28 and TRBJ2-7, with 12 bases aligning to TRBD2. Germline V gives CDR1 MDHEN, CDR2 SYDVKM. V trimming: 6 bases; J trimming: 7 bases; junction bases outside the gene matches: 13. This CDR3 has 16 residues. The CDR3 DNA sequence: TGTGCCAGCAGGCCGGGACTAGCGGGTCCGCACAGGGAGCAGTACTTC. Residues: CASRPGLAGPHREQYF.

The chain couples TRBV6-5 to TRBJ1-5, with 7 bases that match TRBD1. The CDR3 covers 14 residues. Per the germline V gene, CDR1 is MNHEY and CDR2 is SVGAGI. Losses at the gene ends were 7 bases for V and 4 bases for J; bases not matched to a gene: 7. CDR3 protein: CASKGAGENQPQHF. DNA for the CDR3: TGTGCCAGCAAGGGGGCAGGGGAGAATCAGCCCCAGCATTTT.

This clone was seen a handful of times. The rearrangement uses TRBV9 and TRBJ1-1; unclear D gene. The CDR3 is 15 residues long. Germline V gene data show CDR1 as SGDLS and CDR2 as YYNGEE. Deletions cut 6 bases from V and 2 bases from J, with 17 bases between. This CDR3 is CASTGSGGVNTEAFF. CDR3 nucleotide sequence: TGTGCCAGCACCGGGAGTGGAGGAGTTAACACTGAAGCTTTCTTT.

J is TRBJ1-3 and V is TRBV5-4; the match to TRBD1 covers 9 bases. Germline CDR1 and CDR2: SGHNT and YYREEE (reference sequence). The CDR3 loop spans 17 amino acids. The J segment lost 0 bases and the V segment lost 0 bases, leaving 4 bases of the junction unmatched. The CDR3 coding sequence is TGTGCCAGCAGCTTGGGGGACAGGGATCGCTCTGGAAACACCATATATTTT. Amino acid sequence: CASSLGDRDRSGNTIYF.

This rearrangement joins TRBV28 to TRBJ2-4; 12 positions match TRBD1. The V gene end was trimmed by 5 bases and the J gene end by 7 bases; junction bases not matched to a gene: 6. From germline, CDR1 is MDHEN and CDR2 SYDVKM. The CDR3 length is 15 residues. CDR3 amino acids: CASSAMGQGANIQYF. CDR3 DNA: TGTGCCAGCAGTGCTATGGGACAGGGGGCGAACATTCAGTACTTC. The full variable domain, completed using reference TRBV28 and TRBJ2-4, is DVKVTQSSRYLVKRTGEKVFLECVQDMDHENMFWYRQDPGLGLRLIYFSYDVKMKEKGDIPEGYSVSREKKERFSLILESASTNQTSMYLCASSAMGQGANIQYFGAGTRLSVL.

The chain joins TRBV7-6 to TRBJ1-4; 8 bases match TRBD1. Germline CDR1 reads SGHVS; CDR2 reads FNYEAQ. Germline trimming cut 6 bases from V and 7 bases from J; bases unmatched to any gene: 7. The CDR3 spans 14 residues. Here the CDR3 DNA reads TGTGCCAGCAGTCCGGACAGGGTGCGTGAAAAACTGTTTTTT. The encoded protein is CASSPDRVREKLFF. Looking up the rest from reference TRBV7-6 and TRBJ1-4 gives the full variable domain: GAGVSQSPRYKVTKRGQDVALRCDPISGHVSLYWYRQALGQGPEFLTYFNYEAQQDKSGLPNDRFSAERPEGSISTLTIQRTEQRDSAMYRCASSPDRVREKLFFGSGTQLSVL.

The chain couples TRBV7-8 to TRBJ2-5, with a weak D call TRBD2 (6 bases). V was pared by 5 bases and J by 0 bases, with 13 bases between. Germline V CDR1 and CDR2: SGHVS, FQNEAQ. The CDR3 is 15 amino acids. The CDR3 bases are TGTGCCAGCAGCCTGAGCGGAGGGGACCAAGAGACCCAGTACTTC. Amino acids: CASSLSGGDQETQYF.

The chain carries TRBV30 and TRBJ1-4; D perhaps matches TRBD1 (6 bases). V was pared by 1 base and J by 3 bases, with 24 bases between. The CDR3 length is 19 residues. Germline loops: CDR1 GTSNPN, CDR2 SVGIG (reference sequence). The CDR3 DNA is TGTGCCTGGAGTGGGTTATTAGGGGTACGGGGGGCTTCTAATGAAAAACTGTTTTTT. Its translation: CAWSGLLGVRGASNEKLFF.

This clone appeared once. The V call is TRBV9, the J call TRBJ2-1; D unresolved. CDR1 is SGDLS and CDR2 is YYNGEE in the germline V gene. The V end lost 3 bases, the J end lost 0 bases, and 13 bases lay between the germline ends. The CDR3 contains 16 residues. CDR3 DNA: TGTGCCAGCAGCGCAGACACGTTAAGCTCCTACAATGAGCAGTTCTTC. This sequence encodes CASSADTLSSYNEQFF.

V usage is TRBV5-1 and J usage is TRBJ1-3; a weak D match, TRBD1 (5 bases). The CDR3 is 14 amino acids. Trimming took 2 bases from V and 0 from J, leaving 6 bases between them. Germline CDR1 and CDR2: SGHRS and YFSETQ. The CDR3 region has the DNA TGCGCCAGCAGCTTAGGGGACTCTGGAAACACCATATATTTT. This gives the protein CASSLGDSGNTIYF.

This clone was detected a few times. The gene calls are TRBV6-2 or TRBV6-3 and TRBJ1-2, with D uncertain. The CDR3 length is 13 residues. Germline V gene data show CDR1 as MNHEY and CDR2 as SVGEGT. Between the trimmed V and J ends, which lost 6 bases and 8 bases, there was a span of 16 bases. In nucleotides, the CDR3 is TGTGCCAGCAGCCCGGGAGATATAGGAGGCTACACCTTC. Its protein product is CASSPGDIGGYTF.

V usage is TRBV3-1 (or the pseudogene TRBV3-2) and J usage is TRBJ1-6, with unresolved D. The V gene lost 1 base and the J gene lost 7 bases, with 8 bases spanning the gap. The CDR3 runs to 14 residues. Germline lookup yields CDR1 LGHDT and CDR2 YNNKEL (reference sequence). The CDR3 here is CASSQGRVNSPLHF. The CDR3 coding sequence is TGTGCCAGCAGCCAAGGGAGGGTGAATTCACCCCTCCACTTT.

The CDR3 nucleotides read TGCGCCAGCAGCCAAGGATTTAAAGGACAGGGGGCTTACGAGCAGTACTTC. This sequence encodes CASSQGFKGQGAYEQYF. The chain uses TRBV4-3 and TRBJ2-7, with 11 bases that match TRBD1. J gave up 4 bases and V 1 base, and 9 bases lay outside the gene matches. The CDR3 contains 17 residues. CDR1 is LGHNA and CDR2 is YSLEER in the germline V gene.